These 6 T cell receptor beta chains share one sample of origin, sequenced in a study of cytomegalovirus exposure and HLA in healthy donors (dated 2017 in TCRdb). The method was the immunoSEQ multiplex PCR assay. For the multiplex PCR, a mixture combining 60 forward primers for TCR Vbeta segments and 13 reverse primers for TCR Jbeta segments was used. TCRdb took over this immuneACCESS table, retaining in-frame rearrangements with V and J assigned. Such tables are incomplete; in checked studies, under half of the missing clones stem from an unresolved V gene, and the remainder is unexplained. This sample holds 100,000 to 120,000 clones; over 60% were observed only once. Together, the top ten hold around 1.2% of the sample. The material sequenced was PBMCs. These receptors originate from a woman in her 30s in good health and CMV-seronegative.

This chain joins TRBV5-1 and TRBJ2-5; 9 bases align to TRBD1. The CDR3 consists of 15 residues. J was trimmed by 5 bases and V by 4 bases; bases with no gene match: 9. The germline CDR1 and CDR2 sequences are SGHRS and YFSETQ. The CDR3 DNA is TGCGCCAGCAGCCCGGCCGGGACAGGGAGGGAGACCCAGTACTTC. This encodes CASSPAGTGRETQYF.

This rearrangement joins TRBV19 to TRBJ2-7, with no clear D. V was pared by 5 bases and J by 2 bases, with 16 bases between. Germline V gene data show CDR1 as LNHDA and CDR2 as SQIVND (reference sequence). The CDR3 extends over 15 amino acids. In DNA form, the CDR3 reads TGTGCCAGTAGTGCCCACCTAGAATGGGCCTACGAGCAGTACTTC. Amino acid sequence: CASSAHLEWAYEQYF.

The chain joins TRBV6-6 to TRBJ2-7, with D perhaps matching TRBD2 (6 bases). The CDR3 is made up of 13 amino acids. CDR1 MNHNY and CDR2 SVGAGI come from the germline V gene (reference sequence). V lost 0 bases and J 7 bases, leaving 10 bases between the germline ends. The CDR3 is CASSYSIGLEQYF. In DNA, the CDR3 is TGTGCCAGCAGTTACTCGATCGGACTAGAGCAGTACTTC.

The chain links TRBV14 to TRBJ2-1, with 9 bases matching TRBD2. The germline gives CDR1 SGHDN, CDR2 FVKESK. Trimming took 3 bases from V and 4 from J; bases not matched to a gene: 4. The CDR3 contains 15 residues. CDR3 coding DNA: TGTGCCAGCAGCCAGGGACTAGCAGAGTACAATGAGCAGTTCTTC. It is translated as CASSQGLAEYNEQFF.

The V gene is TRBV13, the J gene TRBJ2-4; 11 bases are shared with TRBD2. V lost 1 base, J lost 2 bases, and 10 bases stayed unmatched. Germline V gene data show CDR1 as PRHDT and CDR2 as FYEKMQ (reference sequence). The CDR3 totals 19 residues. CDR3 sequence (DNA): TGTGCCAGCAGCTTAGTAGCGGGGGGGCCTGATGTATCCAAAAACATTCAGTACTTC. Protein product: CASSLVAGGPDVSKNIQYF.

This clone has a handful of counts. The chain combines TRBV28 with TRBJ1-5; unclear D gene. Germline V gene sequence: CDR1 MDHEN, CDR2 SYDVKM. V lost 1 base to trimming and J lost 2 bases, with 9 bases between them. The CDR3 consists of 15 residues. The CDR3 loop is CASSLYDAGNQPQHF. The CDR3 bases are TGTGCCAGCAGTTTATACGATGCGGGCAATCAGCCCCAGCATTTT.